A single T cell receptor (beta chain) is shown here with its context. Its antigen remains unidentified. The germline gene is not matched at one end of the junction; a read error may be the cause. The entry originates in a study of OX40 agonist ivuxolimab in advanced cancers. The CDR3 is 14 residues long. CDR1 and CDR2 (germline): SGHDT, YYEEEE. The assay was immunoSEQ multiplex PCR, and TCRdb's table has in-frame clones only and misses some. Here the sample spans 65,000 to 80,000 clones, under 85% being singletons. Study-level findings and limits: Clonal expansion from baseline to week 6 occurred in both CD4+ and CD8+ T cells.

This clonotype originated in an adult with an advanced solid tumor such as melanoma, head and neck, liver or kidney cancer. The input for sequencing was CD4+ or CD8+ T cells sorted from blood, taken in a trial of the OX40 agonist ivuxolimab. V gene TRBV5-6 combines with J gene TRBJ2-7; D unresolved. As DNA, the CDR3 is TGTGCCAGCAGTCTGTGGACGGCACCCCTCCTTTTGCGGTTC. As protein: CASSLWTAPLLLRF.